The rows below give T cell receptor beta chains drawn from one sample of a study of HIV-infected patients and healthy controls. Via MiXCR, TCRdb re-called the 5' RACE reads, giving one row per CDR3 protein. There are about 14,000 distinct CDR3 sequences in the sample; 9% to 15% occur only once, and roughly 40% lies in the top ten. Here the sequenced sample was blood, taken during antiretroviral therapy. The receptors were sampled from an adult with HIV infection. The donor label of this sample is uncertain. Each CDR3 is given with its conserved first and last residue. Fields, in order: J gene, D gene, clone size, V gene, CDR3 DNA, CDR3 protein. The D gene is left open where the match is weak. Part of the rows lack a size; the others show once, few, many or a class for expanded clones.

j_gene: TRBJ1-4
d_gene: .
abundance: many
v_gene: TRBV6-1
CDR3nt: TGTGCCAGCAGTGCCCGGGCTGAGAATGAAAAACTGTTTTTT
CDR3aa: CASSARAENEKLFF

j_gene: TRBJ1-5
d_gene: TRBD1
abundance: many
v_gene: TRBV27
CDR3nt: TGTGCCAGCAGTCGGGCCGGGACAGGGGGCAGCGGTCAGCCCCAGCATTTT
CDR3aa: CASSRAGTGGSGQPQHF

j_gene: TRBJ2-1
d_gene: .
abundance: many
v_gene: TRBV18
CDR3nt: TGTGCCAGCTCATCCCGCTCAGTCGCCTACAATGAGCAGTTCTTC
CDR3aa: CASSSRSVAYNEQFF

j_gene: TRBJ2-5
d_gene: TRBD2
abundance: medium-sized
v_gene: TRBV7-2
CDR3nt: TGTGCCAGCAGCTCAACCCCTCGAGCGGGAGTCGGAGAGACCCAGTACTTC
CDR3aa: CASSSTPRAGVGETQYF

j_gene: TRBJ2-5
d_gene: TRBD2
abundance: many
v_gene: TRBV20-1
CDR3nt: TGCAGTGCTAGACGGGGGGGCAAGCAAGAGACCCAGTACTTC
CDR3aa: CSARRGGKQETQYF

j_gene: TRBJ1-1
d_gene: TRBD1
abundance: few
v_gene: TRBV7-3
CDR3nt: TGTGCCAGCAGCTTAGGGACAGGGGGTCGGGGTGAAGCTTTCTTT
CDR3aa: CASSLGTGGRGEAFF

j_gene: TRBJ1-5
d_gene: .
abundance: .
v_gene: TRBV30
CDR3nt: TGTGCCTGGCGCGGCGGATCAAATCAGCCCCAGCATTTT
CDR3aa: CAWRGGSNQPQHF

j_gene: TRBJ2-1
d_gene: .
abundance: many
v_gene: TRBV2
CDR3nt: TGTGCCAGTAGGCGCCGGGCCCAGGGCATCGATGAGCAGTTCTTC
CDR3aa: CASRRRAQGIDEQFF

j_gene: TRBJ2-7
d_gene: TRBD2
abundance: few
v_gene: TRBV6-1
CDR3nt: TGTGCCAGCAGTGACTGGACTAGCGGCTCCTACGAGCAGTACTTC
CDR3aa: CASSDWTSGSYEQYF

j_gene: TRBJ2-3
d_gene: .
abundance: many
v_gene: TRBV5-1
CDR3nt: TGCGCCAGCAGCCCTCGCCGGGAACCCCCGGATACGCAGTATTTT
CDR3aa: CASSPRREPPDTQYF

j_gene: TRBJ2-2
d_gene: .
abundance: many
v_gene: TRBV9
CDR3nt: TGTGCCAGCAACCCCGCCAGGGGCCCCACCGGGGAGCTGTTTTTT
CDR3aa: CASNPARGPTGELFF

j_gene: TRBJ2-7
d_gene: .
abundance: many
v_gene: TRBV30
CDR3nt: TGTGCCTGGAGTGGTGGACCTCTCAACTACGAGCAGTACTTC
CDR3aa: CAWSGGPLNYEQYF

j_gene: TRBJ2-6
d_gene: TRBD1
abundance: .
v_gene: TRBV20-1
CDR3nt: TGCAGTGCAAGGACAGGGGCAATATTCTCTGGGGCCAACGTCCTGACTTTC
CDR3aa: CSARTGAIFSGANVLTF

j_gene: TRBJ2-5
d_gene: .
abundance: many
v_gene: TRBV12-5
CDR3nt: TGTGCTAGTGGTTTGGTGGAAGGGGCGGAGACCCAGTACTTC
CDR3aa: CASGLVEGAETQYF

j_gene: TRBJ2-3
d_gene: TRBD2
abundance: few
v_gene: TRBV19
CDR3nt: TGTGCCACTCGGACTAGCGGGCGTAGCATTGATACGCAGTATTTT
CDR3aa: CATRTSGRSIDTQYF

j_gene: TRBJ2-3
d_gene: .
abundance: many
v_gene: TRBV29-1
CDR3nt: TGCAGCGCCCGAGTCACAGATACGCAGTATTTT
CDR3aa: CSARVTDTQYF

j_gene: TRBJ1-6
d_gene: .
abundance: few
v_gene: TRBV28
CDR3nt: TGTGCCAGCAGTTTCCCCCGCGGCAGGAGCAATTCACCCCTCCACTTT
CDR3aa: CASSFPRGRSNSPLHF

j_gene: TRBJ2-7
d_gene: TRBD2
abundance: .
v_gene: TRBV24-1
CDR3nt: TGTGCCACCAGTTTGGGGACTAACCAAAATACCTACGAGCAGTACTTC
CDR3aa: CATSLGTNQNTYEQYF

j_gene: TRBJ2-6
d_gene: TRBD1
abundance: many
v_gene: TRBV6-5
CDR3nt: TGTGCCAGCAGACCGGGACAGGGGTTGTGGCGTGGGGCCAACGTCCTGACTTTC
CDR3aa: CASRPGQGLWRGANVLTF

j_gene: TRBJ1-4
d_gene: .
abundance: few
v_gene: TRBV5-1
CDR3nt: TGCGCCAGCAGCTTGCGGGCAACTAATGAAAAACTGTTTTTT
CDR3aa: CASSLRATNEKLFF

j_gene: TRBJ2-1
d_gene: TRBD2
abundance: many
v_gene: TRBV20-1
CDR3nt: TGCAGTGCAGAACCTAGCGGGAGGAACATATACAATGAGCAGTTCTTC
CDR3aa: CSAEPSGRNIYNEQFF

j_gene: TRBJ2-3
d_gene: .
abundance: medium-sized
v_gene: TRBV3-1
CDR3nt: TGTGCCAGCAGCCAAGATCCTAGCGGCACAGATACGCAGTATTTT
CDR3aa: CASSQDPSGTDTQYF

j_gene: TRBJ2-1
d_gene: TRBD2
abundance: many
v_gene: TRBV10-3
CDR3nt: TGTGCCATCAGTGAGTCGTCTAGCGGGAACTACAATGAGCAGTTCTTC
CDR3aa: CAISESSSGNYNEQFF

j_gene: TRBJ2-3
d_gene: .
abundance: .
v_gene: TRBV27
CDR3nt: TGTGCCAGCAGTCCGAGGCCGGGGACAGATACGCAGTATTTT
CDR3aa: CASSPRPGTDTQYF

j_gene: TRBJ2-7
d_gene: TRBD1
abundance: few
v_gene: TRBV28
CDR3nt: TGTGCCAGCAGTAAAGACAGGGGGCTCTACGAGCAGTACTTC
CDR3aa: CASSKDRGLYEQYF

j_gene: TRBJ2-5
d_gene: .
abundance: few
v_gene: TRBV11-2
CDR3nt: TGTGCCAGCAGCTTAATGGGGGCCGGAGAGACCCAGTACTTC
CDR3aa: CASSLMGAGETQYF

j_gene: TRBJ1-2
d_gene: .
abundance: .
v_gene: TRBV19
CDR3nt: TGTGCCAGTAGCCAAGGACAGACCCACTATGGCTACACCTTC
CDR3aa: CASSQGQTHYGYTF

j_gene: TRBJ2-1
d_gene: .
abundance: many
v_gene: TRBV7-9
CDR3nt: TGTGCCAGCAGTCGACTTACGGGTCCGGACTCCTACAATGAGCAGTTCTTC
CDR3aa: CASSRLTGPDSYNEQFF

j_gene: TRBJ1-2
d_gene: .
abundance: .
v_gene: TRBV6-1
CDR3nt: TGTGCCAGCACCCGGGGGACCCCAAAAGTCTATGGCTACACCTTC
CDR3aa: CASTRGTPKVYGYTF